A selection of T cell receptor beta chains follows, all from one sample in a study of control samples from healthy donors and cancer patients. Generated by immunoSEQ multiplex PCR, the TCRdb table keeps only in-frame clones and is missing some. The sample holds more than 80,000 clones, over 85% seen once. Sequenced material: blood. All receptors come from a man younger than 30 in good health. Both conserved end residues are part of each CDR3. The D gene is left open where the match is weak. A clone size is listed for some rows: how often the clone was seen (once, few, many), or a class if it is expanded.

.	TRBV18	TRBD1	TRBJ1-1	CASSAGTAKAFF	TGTGCCAGCTCAGCCGGGACAGCCAAAGCTTTCTTT
.	TRBV9	.	TRBJ2-3	CASGSHTQYF	TGTGCCAGCGGGTCCCATACGCAGTATTTT
.	TRBV7-2	.	TRBJ1-1	CASSFSPLDTEAFF	TGTGCCAGCAGCTTTTCCCCGTTGGACACTGAAGCTTTCTTT
.	TRBV7-8	TRBD1	TRBJ1-5	CASSFGTGLGNQPQHF	TGTGCCAGCAGCTTTGGGACAGGCCTTGGAAATCAGCCCCAGCATTTT
.	TRBV9	TRBD2	TRBJ2-1	CASSVDTAGDNEQFF	TGTGCCAGCAGCGTAGACACTGCGGGAGACAATGAGCAGTTCTTC
once	TRBV10-3	.	TRBJ1-1	CAISEDTEAFF	TGTGCCATCAGTGAGGACACTGAAGCTTTCTTT
.	TRBV7-2	.	TRBJ1-2	CASRLGTHDYGYTF	TGTGCCAGCAGATTGGGGACTCATGACTATGGCTACACCTTC
.	TRBV30	.	TRBJ2-3	CAWSVDYRTDTQYF	TGTGCCTGGAGTGTAGACTATCGCACAGATACGCAGTATTTT
.	TRBV5-5	TRBD1	TRBJ1-2	CASSHGQGTEFYGYTF	TGTGCCAGCAGCCACGGACAGGGTACCGAGTTCTATGGCTACACCTTC
.	TRBV19	TRBD1	TRBJ1-2	CASSKPLPYRGLDYGYTF	TGTGCCAGTAGTAAGCCCTTGCCCTACAGGGGGCTCGACTATGGCTACACCTTC
.	TRBV7-7	TRBD1	TRBJ2-1	CASSLGQGAGEQFF	TGTGCCAGCAGCTTAGGACAGGGGGCAGGTGAGCAGTTCTTC
.	TRBV2	.	TRBJ1-4	CASSEAQTTNEKLFF	TGTGCCAGCAGTGAAGCGCAGACAACTAATGAAAAACTGTTTTTT
.	TRBV7-2	.	TRBJ2-7	CASSLNSPYEQYF	TGTGCCAGCAGCTTAAACAGTCCCTACGAGCAGTACTTC
.	TRBV27	.	TRBJ1-1	CASSSPTMNTEAFF	TGTGCCAGCAGTTCCCCCACCATGAACACTGAAGCTTTCTTT
.	TRBV30	.	TRBJ1-1	CAWTTQVNTEAFF	TGTGCCTGGACCACTCAGGTGAACACTGAAGCTTTCTTT
.	TRBV6-6	.	TRBJ1-2	CASSHSYGYTF	TGTGCCAGCAGCCACAGCTATGGCTACACCTTC
.	TRBV30	.	TRBJ1-3	CAWSSGGGNTIYF	TGTGCCTGGAGTTCGGGGGGCGGAAACACCATATATTTT
.	TRBV6-5	.	TRBJ2-7	CASSYKGHPYEQYF	TGTGCCAGCAGTTACAAGGGACACCCCTACGAGCAGTACTTC
.	TRBV30	.	TRBJ1-1	CAWNLGENTEAFF	TGTGCCTGGAACCTCGGAGAAAACACTGAAGCTTTCTTT
.	TRBV11-3	TRBD1	TRBJ1-6	CASSLTDRLNSPLHF	TGTGCCAGCAGCTTAACGGACAGGTTGAATTCACCCCTCCACTTT
.	TRBV7-9	.	TRBJ1-1	CASSFPQDLNTEAFF	TGTGCCAGCAGCTTCCCACAGGATTTGAACACTGAAGCTTTCTTT
.	TRBV7-9	.	TRBJ2-7	CASSPTRQYQQYF	TGTGCCAGCAGCCCCACTAGACAATACCAGCAGTACTTC
.	TRBV7-2	TRBD1	TRBJ1-1	CASSFRRGTGEGNTEAFF	TGTGCCAGCAGCTTTCGAAGGGGGACAGGGGAGGGGAACACTGAAGCTTTCTTT
.	TRBV19	.	TRBJ1-5	CASSPTGYSNQPQHF	TGTGCCAGTAGTCCGACTGGATATAGCAATCAGCCCCAGCATTTT
.	TRBV5-1	.	TRBJ1-2	CASSLGSGLNYGYTF	TGCGCCAGCAGCTTGGGATCGGGGTTGAACTATGGCTACACCTTC
.	TRBV7-9	TRBD1	TRBJ1-4	CASSRDRANEKLFF	TGTGCCAGCAGTCGGGACAGGGCTAATGAAAAACTGTTTTTT
once	TRBV5-1	TRBD1	TRBJ2-7	CASSLGGQNPSYEQYF	TGCGCCAGCAGCTTGGGGGGACAGAATCCCTCCTACGAGCAGTACTTC
.	TRBV28	.	TRBJ1-4	CASSPHPGSSEKLFF	TGTGCCAGCAGTCCCCACCCGGGGAGCTCTGAAAAACTGTTTTTT
once	TRBV29-1	.	TRBJ1-1	CSVIFLGEVGTEAFF	TGCAGCGTAATTTTTCTGGGGGAGGTCGGGACTGAAGCTTTCTTT
.	TRBV5-1	TRBD1	TRBJ2-2	CASSQTGDANTGELFF	TGCGCCAGCAGCCAAACAGGGGATGCGAACACCGGGGAGCTGTTTTTT
.	TRBV5-5	TRBD2	TRBJ2-1	CASSMMWREAEEQFF	TGTGCCAGCAGCATGATGTGGCGGGAGGCCGAGGAGCAGTTCTTC
.	TRBV5-4	TRBD2	TRBJ2-7	CASSHPGGFGEQYF	TGTGCCAGCAGCCACCCGGGAGGGTTTGGTGAGCAGTACTTC
.	TRBV5-4	.	TRBJ2-1	CASSFSRAGSDEQFF	TGTGCCAGCAGCTTTAGTAGGGCCGGTTCCGATGAGCAGTTCTTC
.	TRBV19	.	TRBJ1-5	CASSPAQKGNQPQHF	TGTGCCAGTAGTCCCGCCCAAAAGGGCAATCAGCCCCAGCATTTT
.	TRBV11-2	.	TRBJ1-2	CASSLMRESNYGYTF	TGTGCCAGCAGCTTAATGAGGGAATCTAACTATGGCTACACCTTC